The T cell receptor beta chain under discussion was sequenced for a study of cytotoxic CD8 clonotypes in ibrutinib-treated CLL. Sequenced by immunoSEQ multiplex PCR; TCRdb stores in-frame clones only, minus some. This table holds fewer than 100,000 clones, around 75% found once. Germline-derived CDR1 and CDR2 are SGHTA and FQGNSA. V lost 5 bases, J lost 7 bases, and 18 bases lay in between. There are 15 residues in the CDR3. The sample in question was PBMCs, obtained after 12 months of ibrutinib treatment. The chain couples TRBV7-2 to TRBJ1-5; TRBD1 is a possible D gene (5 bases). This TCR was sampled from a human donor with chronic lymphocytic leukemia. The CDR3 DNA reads TGTGCCAGCAGCACCCGGACGGGGGGACTCCAGCCCCAGCATTTT. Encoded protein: CASSTRTGGLQPQHF.